This TCR beta chain was documented in a study of blood T cell repertoires in COVID-19. Study details: Acute and convalescent COVID-19 specimens originated in the United States, Italy and Spain. The cDNA or gDNA used as material had been derived from T cells, B-cell-depleted T cells, or PBMCs.

This clone showed up just once. The CDR3 covers 15 residues. From germline, CDR1 is LGHDT and CDR2 YNNKEL (reference sequence). The trim removed 4 bases at V and 3 bases at J, leaving 7 bases unmatched. Assay: immunoSEQ multiplex PCR; the TCRdb copy retains only in-frame clones and omits some. Counted here are 180,000 or so clones, more than 80% occurring once; the ten biggest clones make up under 9.5%. The receptor was isolated from a woman aged 60-75 years with acute or convalescent COVID-19. Source material: peripheral blood. This chain links TRBV3-1 (or the pseudogene TRBV3-2) with TRBJ2-3; 7 bases agree with TRBD1. DNA for the CDR3: TGTGCCAGCAGCCTCTGGACAGGAACAACAGATACGCAGTATTTT. Encoded protein: CASSLWTGTTDTQYF.